The 14 T cell receptor beta chains in this list originate from one sample, sequenced in a study of regulatory T cells in long-lasting Graves disease. Specified time point: newly diagnosed GD, antithyroid drugs for less than 3 months. RNA from PBMCs was the source of the TCR library. CDR3-region Arm-PCR and iRepertoire HTBI primers produced the TCR beta libraries. TCRdb processed the multiplex PCR reads anew with MiXCR; each CDR3 protein has one entry. This table has approximately 310,000 distinct CDR3 sequences, 15% to 20% appearing once. Sample: peripheral blood mononuclear cells (PBMCs), taken at new diagnosis, from a patient treated with antithyroid drugs. The receptor set was obtained from a female donor with Graves disease.

The V and J genes are TRBV6-5 and TRBJ2-7; the match to TRBD1 covers 9 bases. The junction had 7 bases not matched to a gene; V was cut back by 0 bases and J by 7 bases. In germline, CDR1 is MNHEY, CDR2 SVGAGI. CDR3 size: 15 residues. The CDR3 sequence: CASSYSRDRVGEQYF. CDR3 nucleotides: TGTGCCAGCAGTTACTCACGGGACAGGGTGGGGGAGCAGTACTTC.

There are many counts of this clonotype. J is TRBJ2-1 and V is TRBV3-1; no clear D. The CDR3 has 12 residues. V lost 1 base and J 10 bases, leaving 8 bases between the germline ends. Looked up from germline, CDR1 is LGHDT and CDR2 is YNNKEL (reference sequence). The chain's CDR3 is CASSQGLREQFF. DNA for the CDR3: TGTGCCAGCAGCCAAGGGCTTAGGGAGCAGTTCTTC.

This clonotype has at least ten counts. V and J are TRBV7-8 and TRBJ2-1; the match to TRBD2 covers 8 bases. Germline CDR1 is SGHVS and CDR2 is FQNEAQ. J was trimmed by 6 bases and V by 0 bases; bases with no gene match: 25. This CDR3 is 22 amino acids long. CDR3 region: CASSLALGGGWGGLEVINEQFF. CDR3 DNA: TGTGCCAGCAGCTTAGCGCTGGGCGGGGGTTGGGGGGGACTAGAAGTTATCAATGAGCAGTTCTTC.

The J gene is TRBJ2-7, the V gene TRBV27; D is unresolved. This CDR3 has 14 residues. V lost 7 bases, J lost 3 bases, and 16 bases lay in between. Germline assignment: CDR1 MNHEY and CDR2 SMNVEV (reference sequence). The CDR3 reads CASTPRGPSYEQYF. DNA of the CDR3: TGTGCCAGCACCCCTCGTGGACCTAGCTACGAGCAGTACTTC.

In this sample, this clonotype turned up many times. This rearrangement joins TRBV11-2 to TRBJ2-1, with a possible D match to TRBD2 (6 bases). CDR1 and CDR2 (germline): SGHAT, FQNNGV. The V and J ends lost 3 bases and 9 bases respectively, with 9 bases between them. The length of the CDR3 is 12 residues. The CDR3: CASSLEGPEQFF. The CDR3 DNA reads TGTGCCAGCAGCTTGGAGGGTCCTGAGCAGTTCTTC.

The table lists this clonotype with many counts. The chain joins TRBV5-5 to TRBJ1-1, with 8 bases fitting TRBD1. Losses at the gene ends were 3 bases for V and 6 bases for J; bases not matched to a gene: 7. CDR1 and CDR2 from the germline V gene are SGHKS and YYEKEE (reference sequence). This CDR3 contains 14 residues. CDR3 amino acids: CASSSGGAGSEAFF. CDR3 nucleotides: TGTGCCAGCAGCTCAGGGGGCGCCGGGTCTGAAGCTTTCTTT.

This clonotype was detected many times. The CDR3 loop is CASSQDMWFKRPEAFF. In DNA form, the CDR3 reads TGCGCCAGCAGCCAAGACATGTGGTTCAAGAGGCCTGAAGCTTTCTTT. The chain combines TRBV4-1 with TRBJ1-1; D gene ambiguous. The ends were cut back, 0 bases at V and 6 bases at J, with 17 bases in the middle. Germline CDR1 and CDR2: MGHRA and YSYEKL. CDR3 length: 16 amino acids.

This clonotype was counted ten times or more. V is TRBV20-1 and J is TRBJ2-1, with D maybe TRBD1 (5 bases). V was cut by 0 bases and J by 2 bases, with 11 bases left in between. The CDR3 extends over 15 amino acids. Germline V CDR1 and CDR2: DFQATT, SNEGSKA (reference sequence). The chain's CDR3 is CSARDQAGTYNEQFF. For the CDR3, the DNA is TGCAGTGCTAGAGATCAGGCAGGGACCTACAATGAGCAGTTCTTC.

At least ten counts were recorded for this clonotype. The rearrangement joins TRBV30 to TRBJ2-5; D gene uncertain. The germline V gene has CDR1 GTSNPN and CDR2 SVGIG (reference sequence). The CDR3 contains 13 residues. V was trimmed by 5 bases and J by 1 base, leaving 11 bases between them. CDR3 residues: CAWAWAAQETQYF. In nucleotides, the CDR3 is TGTGCCTGGGCTTGGGCGGCCCAAGAGACCCAGTACTTC. The whole variable domain, remainder taken from reference TRBV30 and TRBJ2-5, is SQTIHQWPATLVQPVGSPLSLECTVEGTSNPNLYWYRQAAGRGLQLLFYSVGIGQISSEVPQNLSASRPQDRQFILSSKKLLLSDSGFYLCAWAWAAQETQYFGPGTRLLVL.

There are many counts of this clonotype. The genes are TRBV18 and TRBJ1-4; D might be TRBD1 (6 bases). The CDR3 runs 14 residues. Germline V gene lookup returns CDR1 KGHSH and CDR2 LQKENI. V lost 2 bases, J lost 5 bases, and 9 bases lay in between. The CDR3 here is CASSPGTRNEKLFF. In DNA, the CDR3 is TGTGCCAGCTCACCAGGGACAAGAAATGAAAAACTGTTTTTT. Drawing the rest from reference TRBV18 and TRBJ1-4, the complete variable domain is NAGVMQNPRHLVRRRGQEARLRCSPMKGHSHVYWYRQLPEEGLKFMVYLQKENIIDESGMPKERFSAEFPKEGPSILRIQQVVRGDSAAYFCASSPGTRNEKLFFGSGTQLSVL.

The chain links TRBV2 to TRBJ2-2, with TRBD1 as a possible D gene (6 bases). V lost 10 bases and J 6 bases, leaving 18 bases between the germline ends. Germline loops: CDR1 SNHLY, CDR2 FYNNEI. The length of the CDR3 is 14 residues. In DNA, the CDR3 is TGTGCCACACAATTCAACACAGGGTCCGGGGAGCTGTTTTTT. It is translated as CATQFNTGSGELFF.

This clonotype was counted ten times or more. The J gene is TRBJ2-5, the V gene TRBV10-3, with TRBD2 identical over 14 bases. The germline CDR1 and CDR2 sequences are ENHRY and SYGVKD. J gave up 4 bases and V 4 bases, and 5 bases lay outside the gene matches. The CDR3 contains 16 residues. The CDR3 here is CAISGGGLAGGETQYF. As DNA, the CDR3 is TGTGCCATCAGTGGGGGCGGACTAGCGGGAGGAGAGACCCAGTACTTC.

This clonotype was recorded many times. CDR3 residues: CASSSRQGTGSTEAFF. CDR3 coding DNA: TGTGCCAGCAGTTCCCGACAGGGAACGGGTTCGACTGAAGCTTTCTTT. The rearrangement joins TRBV11-3 to TRBJ1-1; 7 bases line up with TRBD1. V shed 6 bases, J shed 5 bases, and the junction held 15 bases outside the gene matches. This CDR3 spans 16 amino acids. Germline CDR1 reads SGHNT; CDR2 reads YENEEA.

The chain combines TRBV11-2 with TRBJ2-1; tentatively, D is TRBD1 (5 bases). This CDR3 contains 16 residues. V was cut by 1 base and J by 8 bases, with 18 bases left in between. Germline V lookup: CDR1 SGHAT, CDR2 FQNNGV. The CDR3 DNA follows: TGTGCCAGCAGCTTAGGCTGGGGCAGCCAAGGGGATGAGCAGTTCTTC. Amino acid sequence: CASSLGWGSQGDEQFF.